This TCR beta chain was recovered during a study of blood T cells in healthy people across ages. The second PCR ran about 6 to 12 cycles with a sample-barcoded 5' primer and J-beta primers. TCRdb called the 5' RACE reads again in MiXCR, with one record for every CDR3 protein. The table includes 450,000 to 600,000 distinct CDR3 sequences, 27% detected once. This clonotype has just a few counts. This CDR3 comprises 14 residues. Germline V gene lookup returns CDR1 ENHRY and CDR2 SYGVKD. V was clipped by 0 bases and J by 5 bases, with 10 bases between them. This sample also belongs to another study, concerning T cells of mothers and their children. That paper adds: Donation involved three healthy Caucasian mothers and the six children that they had. Thymic selection shapes TCR recombination output in related pairs, and it does so similarly in unrelated pairs. Overlap measured in related mother-child pairs was slightly, non-significantly higher than in unrelated pairs.

This sequence originates from a boy between 2 and 10 years old in good health. This chain links TRBV10-3 with TRBJ2-5; D is uncertain. The sequenced sample consisted of blood. The CDR3 loop is CAISESSGGETQYF. In DNA form, the CDR3 reads TGTGCCATCAGTGAGTCCTCGGGTGGGGAGACCCAGTACTTC.